Shown below are 19 T cell receptor beta chains from a single sample sequenced in a study of cytomegalovirus exposure and HLA in healthy donors. The PCR made use of 60 Vbeta and 13 Jbeta primers. Clones were sequenced by immunoSEQ multiplex PCR, and TCRdb holds only the in-frame ones, with some missing. The table includes approximately 86,000 clones, about 85% detected once. What was sequenced was PBMCs. These receptors originate from a man aged 35 to 55 in good health and CMV-seropositive.

This clone has more than one count but fewer than ten. The CDR3 nucleotides are TGTGCCAGCTCACCAAGGAGCGTCACTGAAGCTTTCTTT. Translation gives CASSPRSVTEAFF. The V and J genes are TRBV18 and TRBJ1-1; no reliable D call. Germline V gene sequence: CDR1 KGHSH, CDR2 LQKENI. V gave up 2 bases and J gave up 4 bases, with 8 bases separating them. The CDR3 is 13 amino acids.

The chain is built from TRBV19 and TRBJ2-7; a weak D match, TRBD1 (5 bases). The CDR3 spans 15 residues. V was shortened by 3 bases and J by 0 bases, with 12 bases between the two germline ends. Germline CDR1 and CDR2: LNHDA and SQIVND (reference sequence). The CDR3, as DNA: TGTGCCAGTAGTATCCCTAGGGGAAGCTCCTACGAGCAGTACTTC. The encoded protein is CASSIPRGSSYEQYF.

The rearrangement uses TRBV5-4 and TRBJ2-6, with D unclear. The CDR3 is 15 residues long. Trimming pared 2 bases from V and 2 bases from J, leaving 8 bases between. Germline V CDR1 and CDR2: SGHNT, YYREEE (reference sequence). CDR3 sequence reads: CASSFQLTGANVLTF. As DNA, the CDR3 is TGTGCCAGCAGCTTCCAGTTAACTGGGGCCAACGTCCTGACTTTC.

This clone was found once. The chain couples TRBV5-1 to TRBJ2-7; a possible D gene is TRBD2 (5 bases). The CDR3 is made up of 11 amino acids. The germline V gene has CDR1 SGHRS and CDR2 YFSETQ. The V and J ends lost 2 bases and 7 bases respectively, with 7 bases between them. CDR3 DNA sequence: TGCGCCAGCAGCTTTTCGGGAGAGCAGTACTTC. As protein: CASSFSGEQYF.

The rearrangement uses TRBV6-6 and TRBJ2-1; 7 nucleotides agree with TRBD2. The CDR3 has 15 residues. Germline V CDR1 and CDR2: MNHNY, SVGAGI (reference sequence). With V trimmed by 4 bases and J by 7 bases, 10 bases remained unmatched. The chain's CDR3 is CASSLAGRPPNEQFF. In DNA, the CDR3 is TGTGCCAGCAGTTTAGCGGGTCGCCCCCCGAATGAGCAGTTCTTC.

The CDR3 bases are TGTGCCAGCAGCTTAAAGGAGCACGGGTCCTACAATGAGCAGTTCTTC. Translation gives CASSLKEHGSYNEQFF. This chain connects TRBV5-6 to TRBJ2-1; D remains ambiguous. Germline-derived CDR1 and CDR2 are SGHDT and YYEEEE. The CDR3 length is 16 residues. V lost 2 bases and J 1 base, leaving 13 bases between the germline ends.

The chain employs TRBV19 and TRBJ1-5; D remains unclear. This CDR3 comprises 13 residues. Per germline, CDR1 LNHDA and CDR2 SQIVND (reference sequence). The V end lost 1 base, the J end lost 4 bases, and 5 bases lay between the germline ends. The CDR3 sequence: CASSIVMNQPQHF. The CDR3, as DNA: TGTGCCAGTAGTATAGTTATGAATCAGCCCCAGCATTTT.

V is TRBV18 and J is TRBJ2-7, with TRBD2 matching 9 bases. This CDR3 region has 16 residues. Germline V gives CDR1 KGHSH, CDR2 LQKENI. V lost 1 base to trimming and J lost 4 bases; unmatched junction nucleotides: 8. CDR3 amino acids: CASSPQVSGSRYEQYF. As DNA, the CDR3 is TGTGCCAGCTCACCACAGGTTAGCGGGAGTCGGTACGAGCAGTACTTC.

This clone was seen a handful of times. This chain uses TRBV7-9 with TRBJ2-7, with D perhaps matching TRBD2 (5 bases). The CDR3 has 14 amino acids. Deletions cut 4 bases from V and 5 bases from J, with 15 bases between. Germline assignment: CDR1 SEHNR and CDR2 FQNEAQ (reference sequence). CDR3 DNA: TGTGCCAGCAGCTCAATCGGGATTACCAACGAGCAGTACTTC. It is translated as CASSSIGITNEQYF.

The chain links TRBV4-2 to TRBJ2-1; unclear D gene. Germline V gene lookup returns CDR1 LGHNA and CDR2 YNFKEQ. The CDR3 runs to 11 residues. Trimming pared 5 bases from V and 5 bases from J, leaving 4 bases between. Here the CDR3 DNA reads TGTGCCAGCAGCACTAACAATGAGCAGTTCTTC. Its translation: CASSTNNEQFF.

J is TRBJ2-7 and V is TRBV4-1, with a possible D match to TRBD1 (5 bases). This CDR3 comprises 14 residues. Germline CDR1 is MGHRA and CDR2 is YSYEKL. Trimming left V 3 bases short and J 1 base short, with 10 bases between. The CDR3 DNA reads as TGCGCCAGCAGCCAGTGGACATTATCCTACGAGCAGTACTTC. This sequence encodes CASSQWTLSYEQYF.

The chain joins TRBV5-5 to TRBJ2-5; 8 bases match TRBD1. The J call is in doubt because the DNA end fits TRBJ2-7 better. The CDR3 totals 16 residues. Germline V gene sequence: CDR1 SGHKS, CDR2 YYEKEE (reference sequence). The CDR3 nucleotides are TGTGCCAGCAGCTTGGTTCCCAGGGGGCCCTCAGGCGAGCAGTACTTC. It is translated as CASSLVPRGPSGEQYF.

The V gene is TRBV30, the J gene TRBJ2-7; no reliable D call. CDR1 is GTSNPN and CDR2 is SVGIG in the germline V gene (reference sequence). The CDR3 contains 12 residues. V lost 2 bases and J lost 4, with 9 bases in between. The CDR3 nucleotides read TGTGCCTGGAGTCTTGGGCTGTACGAGCAGTACTTC. Translated: CAWSLGLYEQYF. Looking up the rest from reference TRBV30 and TRBJ2-7 gives the full variable domain: SQTIHQWPATLVQPVGSPLSLECTVEGTSNPNLYWYRQAAGRGLQLLFYSVGIGQISSEVPQNLSASRPQDRQFILSSKKLLLSDSGFYLCAWSLGLYEQYFGPGTRLTVT.

The chain is built from TRBV27 and TRBJ1-5; TRBD1 aligns across 8 bases. CDR3 length: 14 amino acids. Germline CDR1 and CDR2: MNHEY and SMNVEV (reference sequence). Losses at the gene ends were 6 bases for V and 6 bases for J; bases not matched to a gene: 7. The CDR3 spells CASRQPGGSQPQHF. In DNA form, the CDR3 reads TGTGCCAGCAGACAGCCAGGGGGCAGTCAGCCCCAGCATTTT.

The count of this clone is one. The chain recombines TRBV21-1 with TRBJ2-5; the table's D call, TRBD1, was not checked against the DNA. The J call may be incorrect, as the DNA end agrees better with TRBJ2-7. TRBV21-1 is a documented pseudogene. This CDR3 region has 15 residues. The CDR3 sequence is CASSKRGPILNEQYF. The CDR3, as DNA: TGTGCCAGCAGCAAAAGGGGGCCCATTTTGAACGAGCAGTACTTC.

The chain combines TRBV13 with TRBJ2-2; 9 positions agree with TRBD1. With 5 bases clipped from V and 3 bases from J, the junction kept 7 bases outside the gene matches. The CDR3 is made up of 16 amino acids. CDR1 is PRHDT, CDR2 FYEKMQ, per germline (reference sequence). The CDR3 nucleotides are TGTGCCAGCAGCACACGACAGGGGGGTTACACCGGGGAGCTGTTTTTT. Protein product: CASSTRQGGYTGELFF.

This clone is deemed medium-sized. The rearrangement links TRBV7-8 to TRBJ2-7; 8 nucleotides match TRBD2. V lost 4 bases to trimming and J lost 4 bases; unmatched junction nucleotides: 9. CDR3 length equals 15 residues. The germline V gene has CDR1 SGHVS and CDR2 FQNEAQ. The CDR3, as DNA: TGTGCCAGCAGCTGGACAGCGGGAGCGGAGTACGAGCAGTACTTC. Residues: CASSWTAGAEYEQYF.

The J gene is TRBJ2-7, the V gene TRBV10-1; 10 bases align to TRBD2. The CDR3 sequence is 14 residues long. The V gene's germline CDR1 is WNHNN and CDR2 SYGVQD (reference sequence). J was trimmed by 3 bases and V by 4 bases; bases with no gene match: 3. The CDR3 reads CASSAASGSYEQYF. DNA of the CDR3: TGCGCCAGCAGTGCGGCTAGCGGGAGCTACGAGCAGTACTTC.

This chain joins TRBV9 and TRBJ1-1; D is ambiguous. This CDR3 has 15 residues. Deletions cut 0 bases from V and 1 base from J, with 10 bases between. CDR1 and CDR2 from the germline V gene are SGDLS and YYNGEE. The CDR3 sequence is CASSVGLGENTEAFF. As DNA, the CDR3 is TGTGCCAGCAGCGTAGGGTTGGGAGAGAACACTGAAGCTTTCTTT. The entire variable domain, with the rest obtained from reference TRBV9 and TRBJ1-1, is as follows: DSGVTQTPKHLITATGQRVTLRCSPRSGDLSVYWYQQSLDQGLQFLIQYYNGEERAKGNILERFSAQQFPDLHSELNLSSLELGDSALYFCASSVGLGENTEAFFGQGTRLTVV.